This TCR beta chain was profiled in a study of T cells in Graves' hyperthyroidism and ophthalmopathy (dated by TCRdb to the late 2010s). Looking at the study overall: Peripheral blood samples were taken at the time of initial diagnosis, prior to any treatment. A discovery cohort of fewer than 110 patients, roughly 45 with Graves' ophthalmopathy and approximately 57 with stable Graves' hyperthyroidism, was used to find distinguishing TCR V-J signatures. Prospective prediction of ophthalmopathy was tested in an independent validation cohort of 18 to 20 hyperthyroidism patients and some 17 patients who later progressed to ophthalmopathy. The 95 to 100 discovery patients were divided at random into training and test sets in a 7:3 ratio. Thyroid tissue and blood T-cell repertoires from six or seven Graves' hyperthyroidism patients were also compared in the study. After blood sampling, hyperthyroidism patients were treated with methimazole at a starting dose of 30 mg daily, and ophthalmopathy patients were treated with high-dose intravenous methylprednisolone. TCR Vbeta CDR3 sequencing of some 140 peripheral blood samples (around 45 ophthalmopathy, 75 to 80 hyperthyroidism and 17 progressor patients) is reported in the paper.

Summary of the overall study and its limitations: During validation, the model predicted progression to ophthalmopathy a median of about 6.3 months ahead of onset, with 70.59% sensitivity and around 72% specificity. Blood samples also contained most of the expanded thyroid clonotypes (frequency above 0.001), which suggests that blood repertoires may reflect thyroid immune responses. No statistical method was used to fix the sample size in advance, and group allocation was not hidden from the investigators. A model built on a 13 V-J signature distinguished ophthalmopathy from stable hyperthyroidism, reaching 85% to 90% sensitivity and under 84% specificity in cross-validation and 80%/75% in testing.

Trimming removed 1 base from V and 11 bases from J; the gene matches leave 18 bases unexplained. From the cysteine through the phenylalanine, the CDR3 covers 17 amino acids. Only the CDR3 DNA is retained, 51 bases long and in frame from the first base. CDR1 and CDR2, looked up from the germline V gene, are LGHNA and YNFKEQ. Concerning this clonotype itself: There is no known antigen for this receptor. No base-level quality is on record; no much larger clone is a single base apart.

Ophthalmopathy patients had moderately to severely active disease, Clinical Activity Score of at least 3, NOSPECS grade of at least 4, and duration under 3 months. The study excluded patients with uncontrolled infections, other autoimmune diseases, pregnancy or lactation. Clinical symptoms, serum thyroxine and TRAb, thyroid ultrasound, and orbital computed tomography formed the basis for the diagnoses. PBMCs were separated from 10 ml of fresh peripheral blood using Ficoll-Paque density gradient centrifugation. Total RNA was extracted with Trizol reagent, and quality was checked on an Agilent 2100 Bioanalyzer. The TCR beta CDR3 regions were amplified from RNA transcripts. For the first round of RT-PCR on the TCR CDR3, the HTBI primer set was used together with the Qiagen OneStep RT-PCR kit. The libraries were constructed in a second round of multiplex PCR and then size-selected and purified. The libraries were sequenced on an Illumina HiSeq2000 using paired-end 100 bp reads. In the source study's methods: SOAPnuke was used to process the raw data, throwing out any read that contained adapters or uncalled bases, had a mean Phred below 15, or lacked an exact constant-primer or identifier match. COPE v1.2.5 was used to merge high-quality paired reads, and clonotypes were defined as unique nucleotide sequences. MiTCR v1.1 was used to align clonotypes to the IMGT TRBV, TRBD and TRBJ reference segments. The analysis was restricted to V-J combinations with a frequency above 0.0001, which together covered about 99% of the repertoires. A TCS score was defined as the ratio between F50 (clonal expansion) and ExV (chaos), using BLOSUM62-based TCRdist between CDR3 peptides within each V-J. Welch's t-statistics and random forest reduced roughly 500 V-J features to about 12, which were used in a naive Bayes classifier (R e1071). TCRdb itself trimmed the public reads at Q25 with fastp, ran MiXCR and retained productive beta chains. Identical CDR3 protein sequences are pooled into one entry, listed with their most common genes and DNA. TCRdb's processing, not the authors', yielded these V and J calls. For this sample there are hundreds of thousands of distinct CDR3 sequences; more than 12% appear just once. Of the sample, around an eighth is held by the ten largest clones.

The chain is assembled from TRBV4-2 and TRBJ2-3; TRBD2 aligns with 7 central bases. Sequenced sample: blood. The source is a woman aged 45-65 years with Graves' ophthalmopathy. The CDR3 has the sequence CASSQAWSREASVRQYF. The nucleotides are TGTGCCAGCAGCCAAGCTTGGAGCCGGGAGGCATCAGTAAGGCAGTATTTT.